The entry below gives a single T cell receptor (beta chain) sequence along with its context. This sample is part of a study of T-cell reconstitution after alpha-beta-depleted transplantation in children. The TCRbeta library incorporated unique molecular identifiers. TCRdb itself ran the PCR reads through MiXCR, one entry per CDR3 protein. In the table there are about 210,000 distinct CDR3 sequences, approximately 15% of which are singletons. CDR3 length equals 15 residues. Germline V gene lookup returns CDR1 DFQATT and CDR2 SNEGSKA (reference sequence). Trimming left V 3 bases short and J 2 bases short, with 14 bases between.

This clonotype was obtained from a male patient between 2 and 9 years old who had a stem cell transplant for acute lymphoblastic leukemia, so the T cells may come from the graft donor. Sequencing was performed on PBMCs, mostly from graft donor cells, taken 360 days after TCRalphabeta/CD19-depleted stem cell transplant. J is TRBJ1-3 and V is TRBV20-1; TRBD1 is a possible D gene (6 bases). CDR3 sequence: CSASPLTGPGNTIYF. For the CDR3, the DNA is TGCAGTGCTAGCCCCCTTACAGGGCCTGGAAACACCATATATTTT.